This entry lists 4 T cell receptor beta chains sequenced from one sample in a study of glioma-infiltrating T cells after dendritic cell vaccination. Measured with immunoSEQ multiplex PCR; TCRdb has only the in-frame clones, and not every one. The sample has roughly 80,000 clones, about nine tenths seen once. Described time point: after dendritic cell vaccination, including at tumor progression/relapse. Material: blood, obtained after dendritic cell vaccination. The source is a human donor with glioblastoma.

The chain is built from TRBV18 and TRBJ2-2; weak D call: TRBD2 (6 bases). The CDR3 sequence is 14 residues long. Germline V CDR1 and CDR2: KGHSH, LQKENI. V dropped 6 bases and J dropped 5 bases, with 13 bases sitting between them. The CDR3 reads CASSDLGGTGELFF. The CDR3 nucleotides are TGTGCCAGCTCGGACCTTGGGGGGACCGGGGAGCTGTTTTTT.

Written as DNA, the CDR3 is TGTGCCAGCAGGCAAAGAGCGGGGTTCTACGAGCAGTACTTC. This codes for CASRQRAGFYEQYF. The V call is TRBV27, the J call TRBJ2-7; 7 bases line up with TRBD2. The CDR3 contains 14 residues. CDR1 MNHEY and CDR2 SMNVEV come from the germline V gene (reference sequence). V dropped 6 bases and J dropped 3; count of bases not matched to a gene: 8.

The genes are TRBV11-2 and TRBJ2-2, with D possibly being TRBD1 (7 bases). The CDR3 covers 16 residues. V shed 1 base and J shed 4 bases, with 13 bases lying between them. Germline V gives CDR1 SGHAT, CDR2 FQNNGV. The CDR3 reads CASSLGGQGGTGELFF. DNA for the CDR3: TGTGCCAGCAGCTTAGGAGGGCAGGGGGGCACCGGGGAGCTGTTTTTT.

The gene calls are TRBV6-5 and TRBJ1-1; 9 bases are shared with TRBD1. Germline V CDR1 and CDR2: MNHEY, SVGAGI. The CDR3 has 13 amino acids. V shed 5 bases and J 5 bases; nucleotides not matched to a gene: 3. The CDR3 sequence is CASSEDRGTEAFF. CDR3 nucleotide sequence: TGTGCCAGCAGTGAAGACAGGGGGACTGAAGCTTTCTTT.